This T cell receptor beta chain was identified during a study of blood T cell repertoires in COVID-19. A single count supports this clone. CDR1 and CDR2 from the germline V gene are LNHDA and SQIVND (reference sequence). CDR3 length: 14 residues. Trimming cost V 4 bases and J 3 bases; bases outside gene matches: 3. Study processing details: It was from reference gene primer amplification that nucleated cell counts were estimated. Generated by immunoSEQ multiplex PCR, the TCRdb table keeps only in-frame clones and is missing some. V, J and clone size are taken as reported in that table, and D and trimming were inferred from the DNA itself. The data hold approximately 240,000 clones, with roughly four fifths observed a single time.

Sequenced sample: peripheral blood. The clonotype comes from a young woman who had recovered from COVID-19. The rearrangement uses TRBV19 and TRBJ2-5; 9 bases fit TRBD1. CDR3 bases: TGTGCCAGTAGTAACAGGGGGCCTAAAGAGACCCAGTACTTC. Amino acids: CASSNRGPKETQYF.